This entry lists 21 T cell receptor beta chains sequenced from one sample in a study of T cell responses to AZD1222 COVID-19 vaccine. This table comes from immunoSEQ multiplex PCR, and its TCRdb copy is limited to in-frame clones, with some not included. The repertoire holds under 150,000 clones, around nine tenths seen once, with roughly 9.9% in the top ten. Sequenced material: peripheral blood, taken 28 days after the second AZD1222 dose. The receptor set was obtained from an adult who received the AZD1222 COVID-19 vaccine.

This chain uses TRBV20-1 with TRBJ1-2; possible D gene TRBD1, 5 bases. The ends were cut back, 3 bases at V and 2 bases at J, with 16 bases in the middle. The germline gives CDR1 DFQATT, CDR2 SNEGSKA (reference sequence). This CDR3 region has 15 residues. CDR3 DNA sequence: TGCAGTGCTAGTCCCTTCTTGGACATCAACTATGGCTACACCTTC. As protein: CSASPFLDINYGYTF.

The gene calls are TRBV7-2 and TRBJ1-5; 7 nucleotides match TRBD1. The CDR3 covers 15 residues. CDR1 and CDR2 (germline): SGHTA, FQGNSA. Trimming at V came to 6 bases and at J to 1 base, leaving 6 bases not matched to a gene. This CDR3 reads CASSSGGGSNQPQHF. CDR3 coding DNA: TGTGCCAGCAGTTCAGGGGGGGGCAGCAATCAGCCCCAGCATTTT.

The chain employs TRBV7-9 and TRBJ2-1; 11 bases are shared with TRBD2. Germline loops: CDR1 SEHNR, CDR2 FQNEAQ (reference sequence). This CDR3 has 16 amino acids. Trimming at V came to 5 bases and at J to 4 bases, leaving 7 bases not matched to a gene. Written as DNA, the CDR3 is TGTGCCAGCAGCCGAGGGACTAGCGGATTATACAATGAGCAGTTCTTC. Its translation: CASSRGTSGLYNEQFF.

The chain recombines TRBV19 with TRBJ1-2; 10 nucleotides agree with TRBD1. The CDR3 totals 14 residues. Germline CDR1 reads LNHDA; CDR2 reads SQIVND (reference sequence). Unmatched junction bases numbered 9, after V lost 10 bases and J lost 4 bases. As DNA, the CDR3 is TGTGCCACCCGAGGACAGGGGGTGAGCTATGGCTACACCTTC. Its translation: CATRGQGVSYGYTF.

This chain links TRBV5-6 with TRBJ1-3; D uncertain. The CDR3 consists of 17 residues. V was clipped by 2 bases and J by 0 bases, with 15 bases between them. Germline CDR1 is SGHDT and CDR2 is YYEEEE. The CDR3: CASSFYVGYDSGNTIYF. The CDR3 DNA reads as TGTGCCAGCAGCTTTTATGTAGGGTATGACTCTGGAAACACCATATATTTT.

The CDR3 is CASSKGSNVYEQYF. DNA for the CDR3: TGTGCCAGCAGTAAGGGATCAAATGTCTACGAGCAGTACTTC. The chain has TRBV2 and TRBJ2-7; unclear D gene. Germline lookup yields CDR1 SNHLY and CDR2 FYNNEI. The V end lost 5 bases, the J end lost 3 bases, and 14 bases lay between the germline ends. The CDR3 contains 14 residues.

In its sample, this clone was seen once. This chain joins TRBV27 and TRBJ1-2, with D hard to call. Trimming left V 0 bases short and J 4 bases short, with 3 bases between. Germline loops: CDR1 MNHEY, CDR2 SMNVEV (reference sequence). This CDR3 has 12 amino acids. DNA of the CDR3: TGTGCCAGCAGTTTATCTGGCTATGGCTACACCTTC. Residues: CASSLSGYGYTF.

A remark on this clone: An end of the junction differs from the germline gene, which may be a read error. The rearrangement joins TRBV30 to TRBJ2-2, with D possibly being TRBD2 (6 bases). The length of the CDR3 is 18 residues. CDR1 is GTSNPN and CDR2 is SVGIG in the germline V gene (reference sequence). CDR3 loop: CAGRLDLWSEPNTGELFF. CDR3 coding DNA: TGTGCCGGGAGGCTAGATCTATGGAGCGAGCCAAACACCGGGGAGCTGTTTTTT.

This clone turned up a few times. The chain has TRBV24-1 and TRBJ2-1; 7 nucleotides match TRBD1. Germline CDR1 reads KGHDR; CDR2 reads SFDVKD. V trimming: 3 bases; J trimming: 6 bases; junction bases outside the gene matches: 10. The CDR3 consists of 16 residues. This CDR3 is CATSDPGTDPSNEQFF. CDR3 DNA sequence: TGTGCCACCAGTGATCCAGGGACAGACCCTAGCAATGAGCAGTTCTTC.

This CDR3 is CASSEPDSNTEAFF. DNA of the CDR3: TGTGCCAGCAGTGAGCCTGACAGTAACACTGAAGCTTTCTTT. The gene calls are TRBV6-1 and TRBJ1-1; perhaps TRBD1 as D (5 bases). There are 14 residues in the CDR3. Germline V CDR1 and CDR2: MNHNS, SASEGT. The V gene lost 3 bases and the J gene lost 2 bases, with 10 bases spanning the gap.

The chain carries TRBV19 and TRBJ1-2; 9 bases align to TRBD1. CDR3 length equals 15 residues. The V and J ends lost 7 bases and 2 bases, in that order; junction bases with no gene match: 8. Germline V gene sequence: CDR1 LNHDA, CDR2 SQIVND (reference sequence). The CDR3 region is CASTQGDRVNYGYTF. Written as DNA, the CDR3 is TGTGCCAGTACTCAAGGGGACAGGGTGAACTATGGCTACACCTTC.

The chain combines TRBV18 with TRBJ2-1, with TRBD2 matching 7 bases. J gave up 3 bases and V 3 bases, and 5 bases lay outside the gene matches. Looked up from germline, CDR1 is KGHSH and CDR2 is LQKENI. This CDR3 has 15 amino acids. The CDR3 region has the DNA TGTGCCAGCTCACCCGGGACTACCGACTACAATGAGCAGTTCTTC. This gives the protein CASSPGTTDYNEQFF.

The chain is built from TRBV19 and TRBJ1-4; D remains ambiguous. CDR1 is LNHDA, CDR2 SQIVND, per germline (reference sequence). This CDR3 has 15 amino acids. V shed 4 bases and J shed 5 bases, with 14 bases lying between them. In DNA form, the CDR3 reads TGTGCCAGTAGTACCTGGAACAGTCCGAATGAAAAACTGTTTTTT. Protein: CASSTWNSPNEKLFF.

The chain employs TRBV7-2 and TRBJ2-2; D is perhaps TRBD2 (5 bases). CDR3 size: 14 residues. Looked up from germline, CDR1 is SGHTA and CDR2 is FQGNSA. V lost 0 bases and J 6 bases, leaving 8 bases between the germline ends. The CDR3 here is CASSLAAGAGELFF. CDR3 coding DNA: TGTGCCAGCAGCTTAGCCGCCGGGGCCGGGGAGCTGTTTTTT.

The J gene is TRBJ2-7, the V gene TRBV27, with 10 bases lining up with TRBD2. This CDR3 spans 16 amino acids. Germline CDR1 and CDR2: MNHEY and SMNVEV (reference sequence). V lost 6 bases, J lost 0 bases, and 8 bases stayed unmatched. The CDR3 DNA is TGTGCCAGCAGCCCCTTTAGCGGGAGGAACTCCTACGAGCAGTACTTC. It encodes CASSPFSGRNSYEQYF.

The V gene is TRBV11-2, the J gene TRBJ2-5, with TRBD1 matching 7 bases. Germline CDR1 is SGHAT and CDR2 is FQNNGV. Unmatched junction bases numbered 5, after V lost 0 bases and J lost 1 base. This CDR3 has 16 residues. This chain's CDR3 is CASSLDNGQAQETQYF. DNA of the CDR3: TGTGCCAGCAGCTTAGACAACGGACAGGCCCAAGAGACCCAGTACTTC.

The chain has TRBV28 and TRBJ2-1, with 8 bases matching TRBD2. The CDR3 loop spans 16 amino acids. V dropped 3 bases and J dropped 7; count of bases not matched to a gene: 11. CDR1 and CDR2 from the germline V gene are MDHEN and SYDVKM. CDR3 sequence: CASSFFQDREGNEQFF. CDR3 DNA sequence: TGTGCCAGCAGTTTTTTCCAGGACCGGGAGGGTAATGAGCAGTTCTTC.

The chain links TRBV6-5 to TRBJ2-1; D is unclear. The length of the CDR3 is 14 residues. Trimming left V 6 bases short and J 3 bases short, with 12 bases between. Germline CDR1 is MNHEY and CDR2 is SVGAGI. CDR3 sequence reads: CASSHGALYNEQFF. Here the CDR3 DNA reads TGTGCCAGCAGCCACGGAGCCCTCTACAATGAGCAGTTCTTC.

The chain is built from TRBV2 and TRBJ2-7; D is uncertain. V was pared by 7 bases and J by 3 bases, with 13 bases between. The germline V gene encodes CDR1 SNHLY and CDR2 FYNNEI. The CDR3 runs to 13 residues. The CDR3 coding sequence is TGTGCCAGCAAAGCGACACCCTACTACGAGCAGTACTTC. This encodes CASKATPYYEQYF.

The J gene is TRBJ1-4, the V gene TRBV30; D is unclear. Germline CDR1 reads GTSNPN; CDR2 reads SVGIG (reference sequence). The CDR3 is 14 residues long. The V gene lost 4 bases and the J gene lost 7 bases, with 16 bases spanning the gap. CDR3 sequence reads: CAWKPALRSEKLFF. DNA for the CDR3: TGTGCCTGGAAACCGGCCCTAAGGAGTGAAAAACTGTTTTTT.

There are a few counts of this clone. The CDR3 region has the DNA TGTGCCAGCAGTTCGCCGGGACAGGGCTTCTATGGCTACACCTTC. Its translation is CASSSPGQGFYGYTF. The V gene is TRBV28, the J gene TRBJ1-2; 9 nucleotides line up with TRBD1. V lost 4 bases and J lost 4; bases outside the gene matches: 7. Germline V CDR1 and CDR2: MDHEN, SYDVKM. The CDR3 is 15 amino acids.